The 11 T cell receptor beta chains below were found in one sample sequenced in a study of cytomegalovirus exposure and HLA in healthy donors. PCR employed 60 Vbeta and 13 Jbeta primers. Sequencing was performed with immunoSEQ multiplex PCR; in TCRdb, only in-frame clones are kept and a portion is missing. The sample records 70,000 to 90,000 clones, about 75% being singletons. The material sequenced was PBMCs. These receptor sequences come from a man aged 35-49 years in good health and CMV-seronegative.

DNA for the CDR3: TGTGCCAGCAGTGGACAAACCAGCTCCTACAATGAGCAGTTCTTC. Its translation is CASSGQTSSYNEQFF. The chain has TRBV2 and TRBJ2-1; D not resolved. This CDR3 region has 15 residues. Germline CDR1 reads SNHLY; CDR2 reads FYNNEI. V lost 4 bases and J lost 0, with 10 bases in between.

Turning to this clone: The same CDR3 is also encoded by other DNA sequences in this sample. The chain links TRBV7-3 to TRBJ1-1; possibly TRBD1 for D (5 bases). The CDR3 contains 13 residues. Germline V lookup: CDR1 SGHTA, CDR2 FQGTGA. V lost 5 bases to trimming and J lost 8 bases, with 15 bases between them. In DNA, the CDR3 is TGTGCCAGCAGCCCTTCGGGGGATAGGGAAGCTTTCTTT. Translation: CASSPSGDREAFF.

The V and J genes are TRBV7-9 and TRBJ2-5; D remains ambiguous. Germline CDR1 and CDR2: SEHNR and FQNEAQ (reference sequence). The V gene lost 5 bases and the J gene lost 5 bases, with 24 bases spanning the gap. This CDR3 is 17 amino acids long. CDR3 in amino acids: CASSPDVARRRVETQYF. CDR3 sequence (DNA): TGTGCCAGCAGCCCAGACGTAGCTCGTCGGAGAGTTGAGACCCAGTACTTC.

The V gene is TRBV4-1, the J gene TRBJ2-3, with 9 nucleotides matching TRBD2. Trimming removed 0 bases from V and 3 bases from J; junction bases left unmatched: 7. This CDR3 region has 17 residues. CDR1 and CDR2 from the germline V gene are MGHRA and YSYEKL. The CDR3 loop reads CASSQDTGGGGTDTQYF. The CDR3 bases are TGCGCCAGCAGCCAAGATACTGGCGGGGGGGGTACAGATACGCAGTATTTT.

CDR3 sequence (DNA): TGTGCCAGCAGTTACGGTCCGGGAGAGGGTTACAATGAGCAGTTCTTC. Encoded protein: CASSYGPGEGYNEQFF. V is TRBV6-5 and J is TRBJ2-1; D perhaps matches TRBD2 (6 bases). V lost 2 bases to trimming and J lost 4 bases, with 15 bases between them. From germline, CDR1 is MNHEY and CDR2 SVGAGI. This CDR3 is built from 16 residues.

The chain uses TRBV30 and TRBJ2-7, with D perhaps TRBD1 (5 bases). The ends were cut back, 4 bases at V and 4 bases at J, with 11 bases in the middle. From germline, CDR1 is GTSNPN and CDR2 SVGIG (reference sequence). The CDR3 sequence is 12 residues long. CDR3 coding DNA: TGTGCCTGGACAAGGGGTGGGTACGAGCAGTACTTC. It codes for CAWTRGGYEQYF.

This rearrangement joins TRBV28 to TRBJ1-5; 9 bases line up with TRBD1. The ends lost 0 bases at V and 9 bases at J; junction bases unmatched: 3. Germline V gene lookup returns CDR1 MDHEN and CDR2 SYDVKM. The CDR3 covers 14 residues. CDR3 region: CASSLWDRGTPQHF. CDR3 coding DNA: TGTGCCAGCAGTTTATGGGACAGGGGAACGCCCCAGCATTTT.

This rearrangement joins TRBV6-4 to TRBJ1-1, with TRBD1 identical over 12 bases. Unmatched junction bases numbered 15, after V lost 5 bases and J lost 5 bases. This CDR3 comprises 18 residues. Germline CDR1 is MRHNA and CDR2 is SNTAGT. Here the CDR3 DNA reads TGTGCCAGCAGTTACAAATCCCGGGACAGGGGGCGCCGGACTGAAGCTTTCTTT. Protein product: CASSYKSRDRGRRTEAFF.

This sequence joins TRBV6-1 and TRBJ1-5, with D hard to call. Trimming took off 4 bases at V and 3 bases at J, with 7 bases between the two ends. Germline V gene data show CDR1 as MNHNS and CDR2 as SASEGT. The CDR3 runs 13 residues. In DNA, the CDR3 is TGTGCCAGCAGTGGGCAGATCAATCAGCCCCAGCATTTT. Residues: CASSGQINQPQHF.

This CDR3 reads CASGDKGQPYEQYF. The CDR3 DNA sequence: TGTGCCAGCGGAGACAAGGGACAGCCTTACGAGCAGTACTTC. The V gene is TRBV6-6, the J gene TRBJ2-7; TRBD1 agrees at 7 bases. The length of the CDR3 is 14 residues. CDR1 MNHNY and CDR2 SVGAGI come from the germline V gene (reference sequence). J lost 4 bases, V lost 8 bases, and 11 bases had no gene match.

This clone was observed a few times. Germline is not matched at one junction end, which may reflect a read error. The chain is built from TRBV4-2 and TRBJ2-5; 15 bases agree with TRBD2. This CDR3 is 17 amino acids long. The germline gives CDR1 LGHNA, CDR2 YNFKEQ. CDR3 sequence (DNA): TGTGACAGCAGCTCCCGGACTAGCGGGGGGGCTGAAGAGACCCAGTACTTC. It encodes CDSSSRTSGGAEETQYF.